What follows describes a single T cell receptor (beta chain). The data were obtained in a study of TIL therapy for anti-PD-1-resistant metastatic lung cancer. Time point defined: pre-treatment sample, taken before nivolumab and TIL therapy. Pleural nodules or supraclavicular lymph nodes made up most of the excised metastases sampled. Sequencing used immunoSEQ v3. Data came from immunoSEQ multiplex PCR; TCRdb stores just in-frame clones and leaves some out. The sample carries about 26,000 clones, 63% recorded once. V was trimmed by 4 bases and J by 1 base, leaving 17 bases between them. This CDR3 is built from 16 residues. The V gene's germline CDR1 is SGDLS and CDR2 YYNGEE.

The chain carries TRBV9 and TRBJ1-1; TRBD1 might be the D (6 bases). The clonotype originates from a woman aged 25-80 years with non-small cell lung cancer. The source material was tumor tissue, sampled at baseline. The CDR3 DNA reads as TGTGCCAGCAGCCCAGAGCTCCAGGGGAGGAACACTGAAGCTTTCTTT. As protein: CASSPELQGRNTEAFF.